The 14 T cell receptor beta chains given below trace back to one sample, sequenced in a study of blood T cells in healthy people across ages. A sample-barcoded 5' primer and a J-beta primer mix were used in a second PCR of about 7 to 12 cycles. TCRdb reprocessed the 5' RACE reads via MiXCR and lists one record per CDR3 protein. The sample records some 900,000 distinct CDR3 sequences, about 28% being singletons. Sequenced material: blood. The receptors originated from a woman of 80 years or more in good health.

This sequence joins TRBV20-1 and TRBJ1-4; TRBD1 matches at 11 bases. With 6 bases clipped from V and 8 bases from J, the junction kept 11 bases outside the gene matches. The CDR3 length is 15 residues. The V gene's germline CDR1 is DFQATT and CDR2 SNEGSKA (reference sequence). CDR3 residues: CSAKARDRGGEKLFF. The CDR3 DNA follows: TGCAGTGCAAAAGCCCGGGACAGGGGGGGCGAAAAACTGTTTTTT.

This clonotype was seen ten or more times. The gene calls are TRBV5-1 and TRBJ2-1, with TRBD1 identical over 9 bases. J was trimmed by 7 bases and V by 4 bases; bases with no gene match: 9. The CDR3 extends over 15 amino acids. CDR1 and CDR2 from the germline V gene are SGHRS and YFSETQ. The chain's CDR3 is CASSDPGQGMNEQFF. The CDR3 DNA sequence: TGCGCCAGCAGCGACCCGGGACAGGGTATGAATGAGCAGTTCTTC.

This clonotype showed up just a few times. J is TRBJ1-6 and V is TRBV6-6, with D unclear. From germline, CDR1 is MNHNY and CDR2 SVGAGI (reference sequence). V lost 6 bases to trimming and J lost 0 bases, with 6 bases between them. The CDR3 extends over 14 amino acids. The CDR3 sequence is CASRKDSYNSPLHF. In DNA, the CDR3 is TGTGCCAGCAGAAAGGACTCCTATAATTCACCCCTCCACTTT.

V is TRBV5-1 and J is TRBJ2-3; 8 bases are a match to TRBD1. The CDR3 is 14 residues long. Trimming removed 8 bases from V and 3 bases from J; junction bases left unmatched: 8. From germline, CDR1 is SGHRS and CDR2 YFSETQ. CDR3 sequence reads: CASASGGFTDTQYF. DNA of the CDR3: TGCGCCAGTGCGTCAGGGGGCTTTACAGATACGCAGTATTTT.

This clonotype was counted a few times. This clone may be a read error of a much larger clone one base away. The chain employs TRBV4-2 and TRBJ2-1, with 7 bases that match TRBD2. Germline CDR1 is LGHNA and CDR2 is YNFKEQ. This CDR3 has 16 amino acids. The CDR3 region is CASNQLTGGPGYEQFF. The DNA of the CDR3 is TGTGCCAGCAACCAACTAACGGGGGGTCCCGGCTATGAGCAGTTCTTC.

There are many counts of this clonotype. The V and J genes are TRBV29-1 and TRBJ1-2; TRBD1 is a possible D gene (6 bases). Germline-derived CDR1 and CDR2 are SQVTM and ANQGSEA. This CDR3 region has 11 residues. V dropped 7 bases and J dropped 6 bases, with 12 bases sitting between them. As DNA, the CDR3 is TGCAGCGGGAGGGGGTCTAATGGCTACACCTTC. Protein: CSGRGSNGYTF.

This chain uses TRBV7-6 with TRBJ2-5; 11 bases agree with TRBD1. Germline V CDR1 and CDR2: SGHVS, FNYEAQ. The CDR3 contains 15 residues. V shed 5 bases, J shed 0 bases, and the junction held 2 bases outside the gene matches. The CDR3 is CASSPGQGDQETQYF. The CDR3 bases are TGTGCCAGCAGCCCGGGACAGGGGGACCAAGAGACCCAGTACTTC.

This clonotype was seen a handful of times. The rearrangement joins TRBV3-1 to TRBJ1-5; no definite D call. This CDR3 region has 12 residues. V was cut by 1 base and J by 15 bases, with 13 bases left in between. Germline CDR1 reads LGHDT; CDR2 reads YNNKEL (reference sequence). In DNA, the CDR3 is TGTGCCAGCAGCCAAGGCAACAGCAGGCGGCATTTT. This gives the protein CASSQGNSRRHF.

This clonotype was seen ten or more times. The J gene is TRBJ1-1, the V gene TRBV20-1; the D is unclear. The V gene's germline CDR1 is DFQATT and CDR2 SNEGSKA (reference sequence). CDR3 size: 15 residues. Trimming shortened V by 1 base and J by 1 base, and 13 bases separated the two germline ends. The CDR3 here is CSARVYVRANTEAFF. The CDR3 coding sequence is TGCAGTGCTAGAGTATATGTGCGGGCGAACACTGAAGCTTTCTTT.

Concerning this clonotype: This may be a read error: a much more frequent sequence differs by one nucleotide. The chain has TRBV11-2 and TRBJ2-2; perhaps D is TRBD1 or TRBD2 (5 bases each). The CDR3 runs to 16 residues. The germline gives CDR1 SGHAT, CDR2 FQNNGV. CDR3 in DNA: TGTGCCGGCAGCTTAGGGACCACCGGTGACACCGGGGAGCTGTTTTTT. Its translation is CAGSLGTTGDTGELFF.

This clonotype has a count of ten or more. The chain couples TRBV11-2 to TRBJ1-1, with no clear D. The germline gives CDR1 SGHAT, CDR2 FQNNGV. Deletions cut 0 bases from V and 4 bases from J, with 9 bases between. This CDR3 spans 14 amino acids. The CDR3 protein is CASSLEGSFTEAFF. In DNA, the CDR3 is TGTGCCAGCAGCTTAGAAGGCAGCTTCACTGAAGCTTTCTTT.

As for this clonotype: This sequence may be a read error, since a much larger clone differs from it by one base. The V gene is TRBV7-2, the J gene TRBJ2-3; D remains unclear. The CDR3 consists of 14 residues. The V end was cut by 5 bases, the J end by 6 bases, with 15 bases between. The germline V gene encodes CDR1 SGHTA and CDR2 FQGNSA. CDR3 sequence: CASSHLRASDTQYF. CDR3 in DNA: TGTGCCAGCAGCCACCTAAGGGCCAGCGATACGCAGTATTTT.

In regard to this clonotype: The junction does not match germline at one end; this may be a read error. V and J are TRBV15 and TRBJ1-5; D is possibly TRBD1 (6 bases). Germline V CDR1 and CDR2: LNHNV, YYDKDF (reference sequence). This CDR3 has 15 residues. The CDR3 nucleotides are TGTGCCACCAGCAGGCAGGGGTATAGCAATCAGCCCCGGCATTTT. Its translation is CATSRQGYSNQPRHF. Full variable domain (outside the CDR3, taken from reference TRBV15 and TRBJ1-5): DAMVIQNPRYQVTQFGKPVTLSCSQTLNHNVMYWYQQKSSQAPKLLFHYYDKDFNNEADTPDNFQSRRPNTSFCFLDIRSPGLGDTAMYLCATSRQGYSNQPRHFGDGTRLSIL.

Points on this clonotype: A single base separates this from a much larger clone, so it may be a read error. The V call is TRBV20-1, the J call TRBJ2-1, with TRBD2 identical over 9 bases. This CDR3 region has 16 residues. Germline V lookup: CDR1 DFQATT, CDR2 SNEGSKA (reference sequence). V was pared by 1 base and J by 5 bases, with 9 bases of the junction left unmatched. CDR3 nucleotide sequence: TGCAGTGCTAGAGGTCGCGGGGGGGGATCCAACAATGAGCAGTTCTTC. This encodes CSARGRGGGSNNEQFF.